This TCR beta chain came from a study of PD-1 blockade in classical Hodgkin lymphoma (dated by TCRdb to the early 2020s). Regarding the research as a whole: Nivolumab dosing was 3 mg/kg intravenously every 2 weeks, continuing until either disease progression or unacceptable toxicity. The study used CyTOF and TCR beta sequencing to define a peripheral blood immune signature of response to PD-1 blockade in classical Hodgkin lymphoma. The research as a whole found: Lower diversity was observed in patients in whom nivolumab was started less than 1 year after ASCT, and these patients were excluded from later analyses so that confounding by immune reconstitution would be avoided. A significant rise by C4D1 was seen in CD4+ but not CD8+ TCR diversity (p=0.0027 vs p=0.16), with the rise being most apparent in complete responders (p=0.02). Among trial patients, those achieving complete response had baseline diversity similar to that of newly diagnosed patients, while diversity was significantly lower in partial responders and progressors. The study covered only a single clinical trial cohort, and the causes of the repertoire differences, possibly disease activity or prior therapy, were still not defined. Newly diagnosed patients were reported to have lower baseline TCR diversity than healthy donors, and relapsed/refractory patients were reported to have lower baseline TCR diversity still.

The time point tag for this specimen amounts to: cycle 1 day 1 (C1D1), immediately before nivolumab initiation. Every trial patient had relapsed following autologous stem cell transplantation, and prior brentuximab vedotin exposure was what differed among cohorts A, B and C. The trial cohort was composed of about 54 patients with relapsed/refractory classical Hodgkin lymphoma, for whom complete response, partial response or progressive disease was recorded as best overall response. In the multi-cohort phase II CheckMate 205 trial, trial patients received single-agent nivolumab. An independent review committee assessed best overall response by applying the 2007 International Working Group response criteria. Trial PBMCs were collected immediately before nivolumab initiation (C1D1) and during therapy at cycle 2 day 1 and cycle 4 day 1. After peripheral blood was drawn into 8 mL Vacutainer Cell Preparation Tubes, PBMCs were isolated by centrifugation and then cryopreserved.

Regarding this clone: It has no known antigen specificity. One base away there is no much larger clone; base qualities are not given.

Genomic DNA was extracted with the Qiagen DNeasy kit from unsorted PBMCs and from negatively selected CD4+ and CD8+ fractions. Amplification of TCR beta CDR3 regions was done by immunoSEQ multiplex PCR with primers that anneal to V and J segments. Amplification bias was minimized using a synthetic immune receptor repertoire, and residual bias was removed computationally after sequencing. Per the original workflow: Repertoire diversity was quantified as the Shannon entropy index using custom Python scripts. Unsorted, CD4+ and CD8+ repertoires were analyzed separately, except in combined analyses where CD4+ and CD8+ sequences were merged in silico. Clonal expansion was defined as at least a 2-fold frequency increase after treatment relative to C1D1, with a pseudocount of 0.5 for undetected baseline clones. Clones with 0 or 1 copy at C1D1 were defined as singleton clones, while clones with 2 or more copies were defined as non-singleton clones. By matching protein sequences in sorted samples from the same patient, clones expanded in unsorted samples were annotated as CD4+, CD8+ or unknown. Wilcoxon tests on paired samples were used to test changes in diversity from C1D1 to C4D1. TCRdb took over this immuneACCESS table, retaining in-frame rearrangements with V and J assigned. Such tables are incomplete; in checked studies, under half of the missing clones stem from an unresolved V gene, and the remainder is unexplained. Clone size and the V and J calls come from that table; the DNA yielded D and trimming. Here the sample has over 20,000 clones; around 80% occur a single time. Less than 7.5% of the sample is held by the ten biggest clonotypes.

CDR1 and CDR2, per the germline V gene, are SGHRS and YFSETQ. V and J lose 1 base and 0 bases, and a span of 7 bases separates them. Counted from cysteine to phenylalanine, this CDR3 has 15 amino acids. Only the CDR3 part of the read is kept: 45 bases, read in frame from the first base. The source of this sequence is a human donor with classical Hodgkin lymphoma. The sequences come from peripheral blood mononuclear cells (PBMCs), collected at baseline. The V gene is TRBV5-1 and the J gene is TRBJ2-2, with the D gene too uncertain to name. The DNA reads as follows: TGCGCCAGCAGCTTGTATCTTACGAACACCGGGGAGCTGTTTTTT. Its translation is CASSLYLTNTGELFF.